This TCR beta chain derives from a study of control samples from healthy donors and cancer patients (dated by TCRdb to the early 2020s). Libraries were prepared through the immunoSEQ multiplex PCR assay. The table was pulled from immuneACCESS by TCRdb, which kept in-frame rearrangements only. Such tables lose some clones; where checked, under half of the loss comes from unresolved V genes, and the rest has no known cause. The sample table lists about 89,000 clones, about 89% of them with a count of one. The ten largest make up over 20% of the sample. V and J lose 11 bases and 6 bases, and a span of 14 bases separates them. The CDR3 sequence holds 11 residues, the cysteine and valine included. The entry retains the CDR3 DNA only, 33 bases that are in frame from base 1. The germline V gene encodes CDR1 ENHRY and CDR2 SYGVKD. Details on this clone: Its antigen is currently not known. No base quality information exists; no much larger clone differs at one position.

Material: blood. The receptor was derived from a man between 25 and 39 years old in good health. The chain employs TRBV10-3 and TRBJ2-7, with the D gene not clear enough to name. CDR3 reads: CASSGDGEQYV. The DNA reads as follows: TGTGCCTCCTCGGGCGACGGCGAGCAGTACGTC.